This entry describes one T cell receptor beta chain. Original processing methods: Amplification of reference gene primers was used by the study to estimate nucleated cell counts. Profiled with immunoSEQ multiplex PCR; TCRdb holds only in-frame clones, not every one. V and J calls plus clone size are reproduced from that table; the DNA served to infer D and trimming. The table includes around 220,000 clones, approximately 82% detected once. The data belong to a study of blood T cell repertoires in COVID-19. The overall study: The United States, Italy and Spain were the sources of the acute and convalescent COVID-19 samples. From T cells, B-cell-depleted T cells, or PBMCs came the material, which was cDNA or gDNA.

With 5 bases removed from V and 9 bases from J, the gap between germline ends came to 14 bases. Germline V CDR1 and CDR2: MNHEY, SMNVEV (reference sequence). The CDR3 runs to 14 residues. The chain carries TRBV27 and TRBJ1-6; D gene ambiguous. Input material: peripheral blood. This sequence was found in a woman of 80 years or more with active or convalescent COVID-19. The chain's CDR3 is CASSPLSFSSPLHF. CDR3 bases: TGTGCCAGCAGTCCCCTGTCGTTTAGTTCACCCCTCCACTTT.